Presented here are 22 T cell receptor beta chains from one specimen sequenced in a study of T cells expressing NK-cell markers. TCRdb reprocessed the 5' RACE reads, keeping one entry per CDR3 protein, no DNA. The sample's table shows about 5,100 distinct CDR3 sequences. Sequenced sample: blood T cells: a sorted CD56 or NKG2C T cell subset, CD4+ or CD8+ T cells, or bulk PBMC T cells (not recorded which). The receptor source for this set is a man younger than 35 in good health.

The rearrangement uses TRBV6-5 and TRBJ2-1; TCRdb's D call, TRBD2, is unchecked because there is no DNA. The CDR3 contains 15 residues. The V gene's germline CDR1 is MNHEY and CDR2 SVGAGI. CDR3 amino acids: CASSYSAGGNNEQFF.

This clonotype is identified as medium-sized from frequency. This chain joins TRBV12-3 or TRBV12-4 and TRBJ2-3. The CDR3 has 12 residues. The CDR3 loop reads CASGASTDTQYF.

This sequence joins TRBV18 and TRBJ2-5. CDR1 and CDR2 from the germline V gene are KGHSH and LQKENI. This CDR3 is built from 13 residues. Here the CDR3 reads CASRTGQEETQYF.

Judged by frequency, this clonotype is medium-sized. J is TRBJ1-4 and V is TRBV18. CDR1 KGHSH and CDR2 LQKENI come from the germline V gene. This CDR3 comprises 12 residues. This chain's CDR3 is CASSPAGEKLFF.

In terms of frequency, this clonotype is medium-sized. This CDR3 reads CSATSTGTSGGEQYF. The chain recombines TRBV20-1 with TRBJ2-7; TCRdb calls TRBD2, which cannot be checked without DNA. Germline-derived CDR1 and CDR2 are DFQATT and SNEGSKA (reference sequence). The CDR3 is made up of 15 amino acids.

Measured by frequency, this clonotype is medium-sized. This chain joins TRBV9 and TRBJ2-7; the D gene TCRdb calls, TRBD1, cannot be checked with no DNA. Per germline, CDR1 SGDLS and CDR2 YYNGEE. This CDR3 has 15 residues. This CDR3 is CASSVGGQGSYEQYF.

The chain combines TRBV5-5 with TRBJ1-1; TCRdb selects TRBD1, and the lack of DNA leaves this call unchecked. Germline CDR1 is SGHKS and CDR2 is YYEKEE (reference sequence). The CDR3 is 17 amino acids. CDR3 region: CASSLSRDRGMNTEAFF.

According to its frequency, this clonotype is medium-sized (0.01 to 0.1%). The chain has TRBV29-1 and TRBJ2-1. The CDR3 consists of 13 residues. Germline V CDR1 and CDR2: SQVTM, ANQGSEA. The CDR3 protein is CSVAAVSYNEQFF.

The chain links TRBV5-1 to TRBJ1-2; TCRdb designates TRBD1, a call that cannot be tested without DNA. Germline lookup yields CDR1 SGHRS and CDR2 YFSETQ. This CDR3 has 15 residues. The CDR3 loop is CASSLVWGAGYGYTF.

The chain joins TRBV10-2 to TRBJ1-2; TCRdb reports TRBD1, a call that lacks DNA to check it against. The CDR3 covers 15 residues. CDR1 WSHSY and CDR2 SAAADI come from the germline V gene. The CDR3 is CASGTATTANYGYTF.

This clonotype counts as medium-sized by frequency. The genes are TRBV25-1 and TRBJ2-2; TCRdb's D call of TRBD2 is untestable without DNA. The CDR3 consists of 16 residues. Germline lookup yields CDR1 MGHDK and CDR2 SYGVNS. CDR3 loop: CASSDLRQGDTGELFF.

Judged by frequency, this clonotype is medium-sized. The chain links TRBV18 to TRBJ2-6. The length of the CDR3 is 13 residues. Germline V gene lookup returns CDR1 KGHSH and CDR2 LQKENI. The CDR3 is CASSPTGANVLTF.

This clonotype shows up as medium-sized by frequency. The rearrangement joins TRBV7-9 to TRBJ2-1; there is no DNA to check the TCRdb D call of TRBD2. The CDR3 totals 17 residues. Looked up from germline, CDR1 is SEHNR and CDR2 is FQNEAQ (reference sequence). Here the CDR3 reads CASSSGGLADSYNEQFF. The whole variable domain, filled in from reference TRBV7-9 and TRBJ2-1, reads DTGVSQNPRHKITKRGQNVTFRCDPISEHNRLYWYRQTLGQGPEFLTYFQNEAQLEKSRLLSDRFSAERPKGSFSTLEIQRTEQGDSAMYLCASSSGGLADSYNEQFFGPGTRLTVL.

The V call is TRBV20-1, the J call TRBJ2-5; there is no DNA to check the TCRdb D call of TRBD1. CDR3 length: 15 amino acids. Germline loops: CDR1 DFQATT, CDR2 SNEGSKA (reference sequence). CDR3 sequence: CSARDIGQGAETQYF.

This clonotype is classed as medium-sized by frequency. CDR3 residues: CASSISGLLAYEQYF. The chain is built from TRBV19 and TRBJ2-7; the D call of TRBD2 rests on TCRdb alone, since no DNA is present to check it. The CDR3 spans 15 residues. From germline, CDR1 is LNHDA and CDR2 SQIVND (reference sequence).

This clonotype shows up as medium-sized by frequency. The chain has TRBV4-1 and TRBJ2-5; TCRdb designates TRBD1, a call that cannot be tested without DNA. The length of the CDR3 is 14 residues. The germline V gene has CDR1 MGHRA and CDR2 YSYEKL. The CDR3 protein is CASSQTGTQETQYF.

V usage is TRBV5-4 and J usage is TRBJ2-7; TCRdb selects TRBD2, and the lack of DNA leaves this call unchecked. The CDR3 totals 15 residues. Germline CDR1 is SGHNT and CDR2 is YYREEE (reference sequence). CDR3 region: CASSLGSGRDYEQYF. The complete variable domain, with remaining parts taken from reference TRBV5-4 and TRBJ2-7, reads ETGVTQSPTHLIKTRGQQVTLRCSSQSGHNTVSWYQQALGQGPQFIFQYYREEENGRGNFPPRFSGLQFPNYSSELNVNALELDDSALYLCASSLGSGRDYEQYFGPGTRLTVT.

The chain uses TRBV6-2 or TRBV6-3 and TRBJ2-1; without DNA, the TCRdb call of TRBD2 cannot be checked. Germline CDR1 MNHEY, CDR2 SVGEGT. The CDR3 is made up of 17 amino acids. CDR3 in amino acids: CASSYPWDGSGPNEQFF.

Its frequency marks this clonotype as medium-sized. The chain recombines TRBV7-4 with TRBJ1-1. CDR1 is SGHVT, CDR2 SQSDAQ, per germline. The CDR3 is 14 residues long. CDR3 sequence reads: CASSLTFRNTEAFF.

The chain employs TRBV10-3 and TRBJ2-2; TCRdb lists TRBD1, though no DNA is available to test this call. This CDR3 comprises 15 residues. Germline CDR1 ENHRY, CDR2 SYGVKD. The chain's CDR3 is CAISRDSANTGELFF.

According to its frequency, this clonotype is medium-sized (0.01 to 0.1%). V and J are TRBV5-1 and TRBJ2-3. This CDR3 contains 15 residues. Per germline, CDR1 SGHRS and CDR2 YFSETQ. The CDR3 here is CASSLPSSNTDTQYF.

This clonotype registers medium-sized (0.01 to 0.1%) by frequency. The gene calls are TRBV29-1 and TRBJ1-2; the D call of TRBD1 rests on TCRdb alone, since no DNA is present to check it. CDR3 length equals 14 residues. Germline CDR1 is SQVTM and CDR2 is ANQGSEA. CDR3 residues: CSVEDLPPLDGYTF.